The T cell receptor (beta chain) described here comes from a study of cytomegalovirus exposure and HLA in healthy donors. The PCR contained 60 Vbeta and 13 Jbeta primers. The assay was immunoSEQ multiplex PCR, and TCRdb's table has in-frame clones only and misses some. The sample records 100,000 to 150,000 clones, about 80% being singletons. This clone was observed a single time. Germline V CDR1 and CDR2: SEHNR, FQNEAQ (reference sequence). The length of the CDR3 is 15 residues. V gave up 5 bases and J gave up 0 bases, with 11 bases separating them. The rearrangement links TRBV7-9 to TRBJ1-3; D possibly corresponds to TRBD1 (6 bases). The specimen was PBMCs. The receptor's source is a man aged 40-50 years in good health and CMV-seronegative. CDR3 nucleotides: TGTGCCAGCAGCCCACAGGGAATCTCTGGAAACACCATATATTTT. This encodes CASSPQGISGNTIYF.